Shown below are 16 T cell receptor beta chains from a single sample sequenced in a study of cytotoxic CD8 clonotypes in ibrutinib-treated CLL. Data came from immunoSEQ multiplex PCR; TCRdb stores just in-frame clones and leaves some out. The data show hundreds of thousands of clones, 60% to 75% seen once. The specimen was PBMCs, collected after 24 months of ibrutinib treatment. The receptors come from a human donor with chronic lymphocytic leukemia.

The V and J genes are TRBV5-4 and TRBJ2-1; 10 bases match TRBD2. Germline CDR1 SGHNT, CDR2 YYREEE (reference sequence). V trimming: 2 bases; J trimming: 7 bases; junction bases outside the gene matches: 9. The CDR3 is 16 amino acids. This CDR3 is CASSFGPSGSQNEQFF. CDR3 nucleotides: TGTGCCAGCAGCTTTGGGCCTAGCGGGAGTCAAAATGAGCAGTTCTTC.

Here the CDR3 reads CASSTLTGGEQYF. DNA of the CDR3: TGTGCCAGCAGTACCCTGACAGGGGGCGAGCAGTACTTC. J is TRBJ2-7 and V is TRBV27, with TRBD1 matching 9 bases. The length of the CDR3 is 13 residues. Germline CDR1 MNHEY, CDR2 SMNVEV (reference sequence). J lost 6 bases, V lost 5 bases, and 5 bases had no gene match.

The chain couples TRBV9 to TRBJ2-7, with no clear D. The length of the CDR3 is 13 residues. Trimming took off 2 bases at V and 6 bases at J, with 12 bases between the two ends. In germline, CDR1 is SGDLS, CDR2 YYNGEE. CDR3 nucleotide sequence: TGTGCCAGCAGCGTTAATTCAAGGTTCGAGCAGTACTTC. It is translated as CASSVNSRFEQYF.

This rearrangement joins TRBV6-5 to TRBJ2-7, with TRBD2 matching over 8 bases. CDR3 length: 15 amino acids. The germline V gene has CDR1 MNHEY and CDR2 SVGAGI. Unmatched junction bases numbered 7, after V lost 2 bases and J lost 4 bases. The CDR3, as DNA: TGTGCCAGCAGTTACCCAGGGAGCGGGAGATACGAGCAGTACTTC. Protein: CASSYPGSGRYEQYF.

A word on this clone: The CDR3 end shows no conserved phenylalanine or tryptophan, and so a read error is likely. It is unclear where the CDR3 begins or ends on the DNA, so no DNA is shown, and the CDR3 is as TCRdb lists it. The V call is TRBV21-1, the J call TRBJ1-2; the table assigns TRBD1, which was not confirmed against the DNA. TRBV21-1 constitutes a pseudogene. The CDR3 is 10 residues long, counting both termini. CDR3: CASSKNGTGV.

CDR3 in DNA: TGTGCCAGCTCTCTTCCTCCGAACACTGAAGCTTTCTTT. It codes for CASSLPPNTEAFF. The chain carries TRBV28 and TRBJ1-1; D gene ambiguous. The CDR3 sequence is 13 residues long. CDR1 is MDHEN and CDR2 is SYDVKM in the germline V gene. Trimming stripped 8 bases from V and 1 base from J, with 11 bases between.

This sequence joins TRBV7-6 and TRBJ2-2, with D hard to call. The CDR3 totals 14 residues. The V gene's germline CDR1 is SGHVS and CDR2 FNYEAQ. V lost 2 bases and J 5 bases, leaving 9 bases between the germline ends. The CDR3 protein is CASSLTRGTGELFF. The CDR3 DNA is TGTGCCAGCAGCTTAACCCGCGGAACCGGGGAGCTGTTTTTT.

This clone came up many times. The gene calls are TRBV7-9 and TRBJ2-3, with unresolved D. CDR3 length equals 12 residues. The V gene lost 1 base and the J gene lost 4 bases, with 3 bases spanning the gap. Germline V gene data show CDR1 as SEHNR and CDR2 as FQNEAQ (reference sequence). CDR3 coding DNA: TGTGCCAGCAGCTTAGTGGCAGATACGCAGTATTTT. Residues: CASSLVADTQYF.

The chain couples TRBV4-3 to TRBJ2-7; 7 bases align to TRBD1. Germline V CDR1 and CDR2: LGHNA, YSLEER. The length of the CDR3 is 14 residues. V was clipped by 4 bases and J by 0 bases; unmatched bases: 3. The CDR3 reads CASSPDRSSYEQYF. CDR3 sequence (DNA): TGCGCCAGCAGCCCGGACAGGAGCTCCTACGAGCAGTACTTC.

J is TRBJ1-1 and V is TRBV25-1; no reliable D call. CDR3 length: 14 residues. Germline V gives CDR1 MGHDK, CDR2 SYGVNS. The V end lost 4 bases, the J end lost 1 base, and 10 bases lay between the germline ends. CDR3 loop: CASSADAPNTEAFF. CDR3 in DNA: TGTGCCAGCAGTGCCGACGCTCCGAACACTGAAGCTTTCTTT.

To note about this clone: Other DNA sequences in the sample encode the same CDR3. The chain employs TRBV27 and TRBJ2-1; D remains ambiguous. Germline lookup yields CDR1 MNHEY and CDR2 SMNVEV (reference sequence). The CDR3 is 11 amino acids. V lost 9 bases and J 3 bases, leaving 6 bases between the germline ends. Here the CDR3 DNA reads TGTGCCAGTTCGGGCTACAATGAGCAGTTCTTC. This translates into CASSGYNEQFF.

This rearrangement joins TRBV6-5 to TRBJ1-2; tentative D call: TRBD1 (5 bases). The CDR3 covers 14 residues. The V end lost 5 bases, the J end lost 4 bases, and 14 bases lay between the germline ends. In germline, CDR1 is MNHEY, CDR2 SVGAGI. DNA for the CDR3: TGTGCCAGCAGTATCACGGTGGGGGGCTATGGCTACACCTTC. It codes for CASSITVGGYGYTF.

This clone came up once. The CDR3 DNA follows: TGTGCCATCATAGTGGGACACCTGAACACTGAAGCTTTCTTT. Amino acid sequence: CAIIVGHLNTEAFF. This sequence joins TRBV10-3 and TRBJ1-1; perhaps TRBD1 as D (6 bases). The ends were cut back, 7 bases at V and 0 bases at J, with 12 bases in the middle. The germline V gene has CDR1 ENHRY and CDR2 SYGVKD. There are 14 residues in the CDR3.

This sequence joins TRBV7-3 and TRBJ2-5, with D possibly being TRBD1 or TRBD2 (5 bases each). Trimming left V 5 bases short and J 2 bases short, with 9 bases between. Per the germline V gene, CDR1 is SGHTA and CDR2 is FQGTGA. The CDR3 totals 13 residues. CDR3 in DNA: TGTGCCAGCAGCACGGGACCACAAGAGACCCAGTACTTC. Amino acids: CASSTGPQETQYF. The full variable domain, its missing parts supplied by reference TRBV7-3 and TRBJ2-5, is GAGVSQTPSNKVTEKGKYVELRCDPISGHTALYWYRQSLGQGPEFLIYFQGTGAADDSGLPNDRFFAVRPEGSVSTLKIQRTERGDSAVYLCASSTGPQETQYFGPGTRLLVL.

The gene calls are TRBV5-4 and TRBJ2-3; 8 bases line up with TRBD1. The CDR3 totals 18 residues. V dropped 0 bases and J dropped 4; count of bases not matched to a gene: 13. CDR1 and CDR2 (germline): SGHNT, YYREEE (reference sequence). CDR3: CASSLDPGGTGGADTQYF. The CDR3, as DNA: TGTGCCAGCAGCTTGGACCCTGGAGGGACAGGAGGGGCAGATACGCAGTATTTT. Full variable domain (outside the CDR3, taken from reference TRBV5-4 and TRBJ2-3): ETGVTQSPTHLIKTRGQQVTLRCSSQSGHNTVSWYQQALGQGPQFIFQYYREEENGRGNFPPRFSGLQFPNYSSELNVNALELDDSALYLCASSLDPGGTGGADTQYFGPGTRLTVL.

In this sample, this clone turned up a few times. This chain joins TRBV9 and TRBJ2-7; D is perhaps TRBD2 (5 bases). V lost 4 bases and J 0 bases, leaving 14 bases between the germline ends. Germline CDR1 SGDLS, CDR2 YYNGEE. The CDR3 extends over 15 amino acids. The CDR3 DNA follows: TGTGCCAGCAGCCCTCATAGCGCGTCCTCCTACGAGCAGTACTTC. This sequence encodes CASSPHSASSYEQYF. Full variable domain (remainder filled in from reference TRBV9 and TRBJ2-7): DSGVTQTPKHLITATGQRVTLRCSPRSGDLSVYWYQQSLDQGLQFLIQYYNGEERAKGNILERFSAQQFPDLHSELNLSSLELGDSALYFCASSPHSASSYEQYFGPGTRLTVT.